The 24 T cell receptor beta chains below all came from one sample that was sequenced in a study of PD-L1 blockade in urothelial cancer. Data came from immunoSEQ multiplex PCR; TCRdb stores just in-frame clones and leaves some out. The sample has 53,000 or so clones, around 88% seen once. Sequenced here: PBMCs, sampled around atezolizumab (anti-PD-L1) treatment. These TCRs come from a man in his sixties with urothelial cancer.

There are a few counts of this clone. The chain is built from TRBV28 and TRBJ2-2; 7 bases match TRBD2. The length of the CDR3 is 17 residues. Germline V gene data show CDR1 as MDHEN and CDR2 as SYDVKM. The J segment lost 4 bases and the V segment lost 6 bases, leaving 14 bases of the junction unmatched. CDR3 loop: CASSLPRMGGTTGELFF. CDR3 coding DNA: TGTGCCAGCAGCCTACCGAGAATGGGGGGGACCACCGGGGAGCTGTTTTTT. Complete variable domain (other parts from reference TRBV28 and TRBJ2-2): DVKVTQSSRYLVKRTGEKVFLECVQDMDHENMFWYRQDPGLGLRLIYFSYDVKMKEKGDIPEGYSVSREKKERFSLILESASTNQTSMYLCASSLPRMGGTTGELFFGEGSRLTVL.

The V gene is TRBV4-1, the J gene TRBJ2-1; 12 positions match TRBD2. The CDR3 consists of 15 residues. Germline-derived CDR1 and CDR2 are MGHRA and YSYEKL. Losses at the gene ends were 3 bases for V and 6 bases for J; bases not matched to a gene: 3. The CDR3 loop is CASSQEGLAGNEQFF. CDR3 sequence (DNA): TGCGCCAGCAGCCAGGAGGGACTAGCGGGCAATGAGCAGTTCTTC.

This clone rates as medium-sized. The chain couples TRBV4-3 to TRBJ2-1, with 12 bases identical to TRBD2. The trim removed 6 bases at V and 8 bases at J, leaving 14 bases unmatched. Per the germline V gene, CDR1 is LGHNA and CDR2 is YSLEER. CDR3 length: 17 residues. CDR3 sequence (DNA): TGCGCCAGCAGTCCCGGGACTAGCGGGTCGCCATATCATGAGCAGTTCTTC. This translates into CASSPGTSGSPYHEQFF.

This clone has just one count. The CDR3 sequence: CSVLVRTGINQPQHF. In DNA, the CDR3 is TGCAGCGTTTTGGTACGGACCGGGATCAATCAGCCCCAGCATTTT. This chain joins TRBV29-1 and TRBJ1-5; D uncertain. Germline loops: CDR1 SQVTM, CDR2 ANQGSEA. V lost 5 bases and J lost 3, with 17 bases in between. This CDR3 contains 15 residues.

The chain combines TRBV21-1 with TRBJ1-1; TRBD1 is taken as the D call from the table, unchecked against the DNA. TRBV21-1 has pseudogene status. The CDR3 totals 17 residues. The CDR3 nucleotides are TGTGCCAGCAGCAGCCCGGGACAGGGGGCTCAAAATGCTGAAGCTTTCTTT. Translating it yields CASSSPGQGAQNAEAFF.

The chain has TRBV2 and TRBJ1-1, with D perhaps TRBD1 (5 bases). Germline V gene data show CDR1 as SNHLY and CDR2 as FYNNEI. This CDR3 has 14 residues. V was cut by 6 bases and J by 4 bases, with 15 bases left in between. In DNA, the CDR3 is TGTGCCAGCAGCAGCAGGGTTATGGTCACTGAAGCTTTCTTT. Amino acid sequence: CASSSRVMVTEAFF.

The chain is built from TRBV7-6 and TRBJ2-2, with a tentative D call TRBD2 (5 bases). Germline V gene sequence: CDR1 SGHVS, CDR2 FNYEAQ. The V and J ends lost 5 bases and 2 bases respectively, with 12 bases between them. The CDR3 runs to 15 residues. CDR3 residues: CASSLEAHNTGELFF. The CDR3 coding sequence is TGTGCCAGCAGCCTGGAGGCCCATAACACCGGGGAGCTGTTTTTT.

The V gene is TRBV19, the J gene TRBJ1-2; TRBD1 aligns across 10 bases. This CDR3 is built from 16 residues. Losses at the gene ends were 3 bases for V and 7 bases for J; bases not matched to a gene: 11. CDR1 is LNHDA and CDR2 is SQIVND in the germline V gene (reference sequence). The CDR3 loop reads CASSISSGRDRGGYTF. The CDR3 DNA follows: TGTGCCAGTAGTATTTCGTCGGGTCGGGACAGGGGTGGCTACACCTTC.

The chain uses TRBV9 and TRBJ2-1; TRBD2 agrees at 8 bases. There are 16 residues in the CDR3. Germline V gene sequence: CDR1 SGDLS, CDR2 YYNGEE. Trimming removed 3 bases from V and 8 bases from J; junction bases left unmatched: 13. The CDR3 reads CASSASEGLGGYEQFF. In DNA form, the CDR3 reads TGTGCCAGCAGCGCGTCCGAGGGACTAGGAGGGTATGAGCAGTTCTTC.

The chain has TRBV2 and TRBJ2-3; 8 bases agree with TRBD2. There are 13 residues in the CDR3. CDR1 is SNHLY and CDR2 is FYNNEI in the germline V gene. Trimming at V came to 11 bases and at J to 4 bases, leaving 8 bases not matched to a gene. The CDR3 DNA follows: TGTGCCGACAGGACTAGCAGCGCAGATACGCAGTATTTT. Amino acid sequence: CADRTSSADTQYF.

The chain recombines TRBV30 with TRBJ2-7; D is undetermined. V was cut by 5 bases and J by 0 bases, with 8 bases left in between. The CDR3 runs to 12 residues. In germline, CDR1 is GTSNPN, CDR2 SVGIG (reference sequence). The CDR3 DNA is TGTGCCTGGGGTGACTTCTCCTACGAGCAGTACTTC. This translates into CAWGDFSYEQYF.

The V gene is TRBV10-1, the J gene TRBJ2-7, with 8 positions matching TRBD2. The CDR3 consists of 15 residues. With 4 bases clipped from V and 4 bases from J, the junction kept 9 bases outside the gene matches. Germline assignment: CDR1 WNHNN and CDR2 SYGVQD (reference sequence). Here the CDR3 DNA reads TGCGCCAGCAGTGCGATTGCGGGAGGATCATACGAGCAGTACTTC. This codes for CASSAIAGGSYEQYF.

This rearrangement joins TRBV25-1 to TRBJ2-3; D uncertain. V lost 5 bases and J 2 bases, leaving 11 bases between the germline ends. The CDR3 covers 14 residues. CDR1 is MGHDK and CDR2 is SYGVNS in the germline V gene. This chain's CDR3 is CASSLASSTDTQYF. Here the CDR3 DNA reads TGTGCCAGCAGTCTCGCGTCTTCCACAGATACGCAGTATTTT.

The J gene is TRBJ2-5, the V gene TRBV9, with TRBD2 identical over 8 bases. The CDR3 is 18 amino acids. Germline V gene sequence: CDR1 SGDLS, CDR2 YYNGEE. After removal of 3 bases from V and 2 bases from J, the junction contained 15 bases not matched to a gene. CDR3 DNA: TGTGCCAGCAGCGCGAGTAGTGGGGGACTAGTTTCTCAAGAGACCCAGTACTTC. Its protein is CASSASSGGLVSQETQYF.

The chain carries TRBV18 and TRBJ1-5; D might be TRBD1 (5 bases). Trimming removed 4 bases at V and 6 bases at J, with 10 bases between. CDR3 length: 13 residues. The germline CDR1 and CDR2 sequences are KGHSH and LQKENI. The chain's CDR3 is CASSQGSGQPQHF. The CDR3 nucleotides read TGTGCCAGCTCACAGGGGTCGGGTCAGCCCCAGCATTTT.

This clone was recorded only once. The V and J genes are TRBV6-1 and TRBJ2-2, with unresolved D. This CDR3 is 17 amino acids long. V lost 2 bases and J lost 3, with 16 bases in between. The germline gives CDR1 MNHNS, CDR2 SASEGT. This CDR3 reads CASSEYFPPLDTGELFF. In DNA form, the CDR3 reads TGTGCCAGCAGTGAATACTTCCCGCCCCTAGACACCGGGGAGCTGTTTTTT.

CDR3 amino acids: CASSTLSGGAGGEQFF. The CDR3 DNA reads as TGTGCCAGCAGCACACTTAGCGGGGGGGCCGGCGGTGAGCAGTTCTTC. The chain has TRBV7-3 and TRBJ2-1; TRBD2 aligns across 11 bases. V lost 5 bases, J lost 9 bases, and 12 bases stayed unmatched. Germline V lookup: CDR1 SGHTA, CDR2 FQGTGA. This CDR3 spans 16 amino acids.

This clone came up once. This chain joins TRBV11-3 and TRBJ2-1; 9 nucleotides match TRBD1. With 0 bases clipped from V and 8 bases from J, the junction kept 14 bases outside the gene matches. The CDR3 runs 18 residues. Per germline, CDR1 SGHNT and CDR2 YENEEA. CDR3 sequence: CASSLDPTGGEWFDEQFF. Here the CDR3 DNA reads TGTGCCAGCAGCTTAGATCCCACAGGGGGCGAATGGTTTGATGAGCAGTTCTTC.

The chain has TRBV19 and TRBJ2-1; TRBD2 matches 10 bases. Germline CDR1 reads LNHDA; CDR2 reads SQIVND (reference sequence). V lost 3 bases to trimming and J lost 3 bases; unmatched junction nucleotides: 5. The CDR3 runs to 16 residues. The CDR3 spells CASSIVASGSYNEQFF. In nucleotides, the CDR3 is TGTGCCAGTAGTATTGTGGCTAGCGGGAGCTACAATGAGCAGTTCTTC.

The V call is TRBV5-4, the J call TRBJ2-7, with D tentatively TRBD2 (6 bases). Germline CDR1 SGHNT, CDR2 YYREEE (reference sequence). The CDR3 runs 13 residues. Deletions cut 7 bases from V and 3 bases from J, with 14 bases between. CDR3 protein: CASLRRGDYEQYF. CDR3 DNA sequence: TGTGCCAGCCTCCGGCGGGGAGACTACGAGCAGTACTTC. The entire variable domain, with the rest obtained from reference TRBV5-4 and TRBJ2-7, is as follows: ETGVTQSPTHLIKTRGQQVTLRCSSQSGHNTVSWYQQALGQGPQFIFQYYREEENGRGNFPPRFSGLQFPNYSSELNVNALELDDSALYLCASLRRGDYEQYFGPGTRLTVT.

The chain carries TRBV7-9 and TRBJ2-7; D is undetermined. This CDR3 contains 12 residues. The V gene's germline CDR1 is SEHNR and CDR2 FQNEAQ (reference sequence). Deletions cut 5 bases from V and 0 bases from J, with 5 bases between. The CDR3 loop reads CASSPSSYEQYF. The CDR3 DNA sequence: TGTGCCAGCAGCCCGAGCTCCTACGAGCAGTACTTC.

The chain recombines TRBV14 with TRBJ2-3, with a tentative D call TRBD2 (5 bases). Germline CDR1 reads SGHDN; CDR2 reads FVKESK. V lost 1 base, J lost 3 bases, and 11 bases lay in between. The CDR3 extends over 15 amino acids. This chain's CDR3 is CASSQVLGLTDTQYF. CDR3 DNA sequence: TGTGCCAGCAGCCAAGTCCTCGGACTGACAGATACGCAGTATTTT.

This rearrangement joins TRBV29-1 to TRBJ2-1; 7 bases fit TRBD1. V was clipped by 7 bases and J by 7 bases; unmatched bases: 10. The germline V gene has CDR1 SQVTM and CDR2 ANQGSEA. The CDR3 sequence is 13 residues long. The CDR3 loop is CSAEGARQNEQFF. Written as DNA, the CDR3 is TGCAGCGCCGAGGGGGCTAGACAAAATGAGCAGTTCTTC.

The chain has TRBV4-2 and TRBJ2-7; TRBD1 aligns across 8 bases. Trimming removed 0 bases from V and 3 bases from J; junction bases left unmatched: 10. CDR1 is LGHNA, CDR2 YNFKEQ, per germline. The CDR3 is 17 amino acids. The CDR3 DNA reads as TGTGCCAGCAGCCAAGATCTCCCGGACAGGGTTTTCTACGAGCAGTACTTC. It is translated as CASSQDLPDRVFYEQYF.